Described below is a single TCR beta chain sequence and its context. The V and J ends lost 2 bases and 2 bases respectively, with 13 bases between them. This CDR3 is built from 15 residues. Germline V lookup: CDR1 SGHVS, CDR2 FQNEAQ. Authors' processing steps: Estimates of nucleated cell counts were drawn from the amplification of reference gene primers. TCRdb keeps only in-frame clones here, not all; method: immunoSEQ multiplex PCR. From that table come the V and J calls and clone size; the DNA was used to work out D and trimming. The data contain about 200,000 clones, 70% to 90% of them singletons. The data originate from a study of blood T cell repertoires in COVID-19. Study as a whole: There were acute and convalescent COVID-19 samples, and they came from the United States, Italy and Spain.

This sequence was found in a man aged 60 to 69 with acute or convalescent COVID-19. Material for sequencing was peripheral blood. The rearrangement links TRBV7-8 to TRBJ2-7; a possible D gene is TRBD2 (5 bases). The DNA for the CDR3 is TGTGCCAGCAGCTTAAGCTCCGAGGGTGCCTACGAGCAGTACTTC. It is translated as CASSLSSEGAYEQYF.